This paragraph reports one TCR beta chain. This clone was picked up a small number of times. This receptor's antigen is unknown. For this receptor, the gene names and germline sequences are taken from the mouse. The sequenced fragment ends 4 residues before the CDR3 boundary, so the rest is inferred from the germline J gene. The entry originates in a study of CD8+ T cells in alopecia areata (dated by TCRdb to 2016 to 2019). In terms of the full investigation: Skin from C3H/HeJ donors with spontaneous alopecia (roughly 6-13 months old) was grafted onto female C3H/HeJ recipients that were roughly 6-11 weeks old. High-throughput TCRbeta sequencing was used to examine T cell clonal expansion in alopecia areata in both the C3H/HeJ mouse model and human patients. Human TCRbeta sequencing covered scalp tissue and sorted CD4+ and CD8+ peripheral blood T cells from patchy and totalis/universalis alopecia areata patients and healthy controls. Clonality in the scalp was compared among normal scalp (n=4), patchy alopecia areata scalp (n=8), and alopecia totalis/universalis scalp (n=8). The RNA source kit depended on sample type: the PAXgene miRNA kit for fixed scalp, the miRNeasy kit for PBMCs, and the RNeasy kit for mouse skin. Amplification of TCRbeta CDR3 regions was done by immunoSEQ multiplex PCR using 35 Vbeta forward primers and 13 Jbeta reverse primers. Study-level results and caveats: Higher clonality and more expanded CD8+ clones were observed in lesional scalp than in normal scalp, particularly in alopecia totalis/universalis, a finding suggestive of antigenic drive. Scalp TCR repertoire analysis is complicated because resident alphabeta T cells in normal human skin are also sequenced, whereas mouse skin is dominated by gammadelta T cells. Shared TCR sequences between patients were less evident than in mice, which may be partly attributable to HLA diversity in the patient population.

Pooled mouse cutaneous lymph node cells were stained for CD4, CD8alpha, NKG2D, NKG2ACE and other markers and were then sorted on a BD Influx. Library prep was done by the immunoSEQ multiplex PCR assay. For TCR sequencing, RNA was extracted from every sample and reverse transcribed into cDNA to serve as template. SuperScript III was used to make first-strand cDNA, primed with a 2:1 mix of oligo-dT and random hexamers. A synthetic immune receptor repertoire was used to measure amplification bias, and any remaining bias was corrected computationally. Sequencing of the libraries was done on Illumina HiSeq with 60 bp reads that cover the CDR3, reading from J toward V. In the original analysis: Raw reads were preprocessed for error removal, and CDR3 was defined according to IMGT conventions as running from the conserved cysteine to phenylalanine. Clonality was computed as 1 minus the Shannon entropy, with the entropy normalized by log2 of the number of productive unique TCRs. Whether scalp clones were CD4 or CD8 was inferred by matching scalp TCRbeta sequences against CD4 and CD8 repertoires sorted from blood. TCRdb took over this immuneACCESS table, retaining in-frame rearrangements with V and J assigned. Such tables are incomplete; in checked studies, under half of the missing clones stem from an unresolved V gene, and the remainder is unexplained. The DNA was the basis for D and trimming; V, J and clone size are from that table. The sample records approximately 300,000 clones, none occurring a single time. The ten largest account for approximately 1.2% of the sample.

From the cysteine through the phenylalanine, the CDR3 covers 13 amino acids. The DNA has 27 bases, all within the CDR3, and is read from base 1. Sequences FNHDT (CDR1) and SITEND (CDR2) are obtained from the germline V gene (reference sequence). The junction shows trimming of 7 bases on V and 1 base on J, and the gene matches do not reach 4 bases of it. The TCR was taken from a C3H/HeJ mouse with alopecia areata. This line of mice carries MHC haplotype H2-k. Sample: CD4+ T cells sorted from a lymph node. The V and J segments used are TRBV19 and TRBJ1-1; 7 junctional bases match TRBD1. The CDR3: CASSTGTNTEVFF. The DNA read from the CDR3 is TGTGCCAGCTCGACAGGGACGAACACA.